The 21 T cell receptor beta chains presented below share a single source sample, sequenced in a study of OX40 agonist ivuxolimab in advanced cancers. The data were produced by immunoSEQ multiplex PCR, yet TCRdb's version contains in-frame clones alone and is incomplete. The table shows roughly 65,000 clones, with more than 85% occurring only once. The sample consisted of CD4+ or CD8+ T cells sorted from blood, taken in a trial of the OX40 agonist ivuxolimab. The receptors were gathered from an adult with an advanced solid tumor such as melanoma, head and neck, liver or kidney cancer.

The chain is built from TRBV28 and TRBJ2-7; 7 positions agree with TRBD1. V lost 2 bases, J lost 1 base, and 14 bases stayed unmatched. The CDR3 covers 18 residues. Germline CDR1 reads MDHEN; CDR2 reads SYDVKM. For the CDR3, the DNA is TGTGCCAGCAGTTTAGGATTGAGTAAGACAGGGCTATCCTACGAGCAGTACTTC. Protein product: CASSLGLSKTGLSYEQYF.

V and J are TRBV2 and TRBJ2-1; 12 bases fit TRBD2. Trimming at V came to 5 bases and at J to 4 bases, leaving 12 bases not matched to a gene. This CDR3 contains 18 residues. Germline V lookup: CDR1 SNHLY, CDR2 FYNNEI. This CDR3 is CASSYTKTLAGGYNEQFF. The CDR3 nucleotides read TGTGCCAGCAGTTACACAAAAACCCTAGCGGGAGGGTACAATGAGCAGTTCTTC.

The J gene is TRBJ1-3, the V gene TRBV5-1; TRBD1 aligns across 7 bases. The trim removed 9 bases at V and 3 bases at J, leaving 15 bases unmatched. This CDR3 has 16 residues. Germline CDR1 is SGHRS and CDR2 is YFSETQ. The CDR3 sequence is CATQRGDSKLGNTIYF. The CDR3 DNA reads TGCGCCACCCAACGGGGGGACAGCAAACTTGGAAACACCATATATTTT. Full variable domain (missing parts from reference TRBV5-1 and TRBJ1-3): KAGVTQTPRYLIKTRGQQVTLSCSPISGHRSVSWYQQTPGQGLQFLFEYFSETQRNKGNFPGRFSGRQFSNSRSEMNVSTLELGDSALYLCATQRGDSKLGNTIYFGEGSWLTVV.

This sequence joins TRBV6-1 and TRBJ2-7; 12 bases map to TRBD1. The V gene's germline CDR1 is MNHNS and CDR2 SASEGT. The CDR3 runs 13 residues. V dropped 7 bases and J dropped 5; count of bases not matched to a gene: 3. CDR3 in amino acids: CASTRDRGHEQYF. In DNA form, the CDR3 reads TGTGCCAGCACGAGGGACAGGGGGCACGAGCAGTACTTC.

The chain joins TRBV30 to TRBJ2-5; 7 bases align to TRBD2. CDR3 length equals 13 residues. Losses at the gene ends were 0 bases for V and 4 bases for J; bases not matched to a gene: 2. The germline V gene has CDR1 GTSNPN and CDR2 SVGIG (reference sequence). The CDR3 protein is CAWSVTGGETQYF. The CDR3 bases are TGTGCCTGGAGTGTAACGGGAGGAGAGACCCAGTACTTC.

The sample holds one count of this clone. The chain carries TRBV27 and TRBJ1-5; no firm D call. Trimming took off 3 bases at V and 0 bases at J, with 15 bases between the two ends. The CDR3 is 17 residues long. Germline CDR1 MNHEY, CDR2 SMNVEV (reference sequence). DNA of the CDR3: TGTGCCAGCAGTTTCCCCGGGTCGCGCTATAGCAATCAGCCCCAGCATTTT. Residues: CASSFPGSRYSNQPQHF.

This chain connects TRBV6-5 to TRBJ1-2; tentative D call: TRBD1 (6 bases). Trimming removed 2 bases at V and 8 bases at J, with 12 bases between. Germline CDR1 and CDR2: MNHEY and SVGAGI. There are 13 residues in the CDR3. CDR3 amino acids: CASSYRDIDGYTF. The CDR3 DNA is TGTGCCAGCAGTTACAGGGACATTGACGGCTACACCTTC.

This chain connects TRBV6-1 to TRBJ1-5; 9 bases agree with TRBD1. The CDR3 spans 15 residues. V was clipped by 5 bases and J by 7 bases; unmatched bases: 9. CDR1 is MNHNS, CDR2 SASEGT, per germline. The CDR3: CASSQNWDRVQPQHF. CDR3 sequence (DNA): TGTGCCAGCAGTCAAAACTGGGACAGGGTGCAGCCCCAGCATTTT.

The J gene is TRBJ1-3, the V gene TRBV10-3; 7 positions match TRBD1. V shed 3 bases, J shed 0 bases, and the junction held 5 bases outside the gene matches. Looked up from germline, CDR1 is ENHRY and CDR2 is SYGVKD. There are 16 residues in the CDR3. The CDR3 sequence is CAISDGTADSGNTIYF. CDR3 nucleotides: TGTGCCATCAGTGACGGGACAGCCGACTCTGGAAACACCATATATTTT.

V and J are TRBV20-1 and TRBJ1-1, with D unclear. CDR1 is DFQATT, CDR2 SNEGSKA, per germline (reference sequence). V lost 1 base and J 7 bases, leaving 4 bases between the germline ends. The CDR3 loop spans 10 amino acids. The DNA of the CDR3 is TGCAGTGCTAGAGGGGTTGAAGCTTTCTTT. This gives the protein CSARGVEAFF.

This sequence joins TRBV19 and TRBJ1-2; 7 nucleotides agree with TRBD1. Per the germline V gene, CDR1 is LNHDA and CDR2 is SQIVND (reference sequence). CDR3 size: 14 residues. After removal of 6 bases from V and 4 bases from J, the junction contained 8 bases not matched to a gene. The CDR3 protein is CASREGAPSYGYTF. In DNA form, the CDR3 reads TGTGCCAGTAGGGAGGGGGCCCCGTCCTATGGCTACACCTTC.

CDR3 amino acids: CASAGTYSTDTQYF. Here the CDR3 DNA reads TGTGCCAGCGCCGGGACTTATAGCACAGATACGCAGTATTTT. The chain links TRBV6-1 to TRBJ2-3, with D maybe TRBD2 (6 bases). CDR1 and CDR2 (germline): MNHNS, SASEGT. V was trimmed by 8 bases and J by 0 bases, leaving 12 bases between them. This CDR3 comprises 14 residues.

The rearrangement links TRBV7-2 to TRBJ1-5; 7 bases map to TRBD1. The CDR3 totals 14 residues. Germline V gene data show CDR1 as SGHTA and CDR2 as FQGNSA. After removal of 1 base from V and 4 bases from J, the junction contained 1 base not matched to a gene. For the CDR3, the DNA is TGTGCCAGCAGCTTAGAGACAGGGAATCAGCCCCAGCATTTT. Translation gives CASSLETGNQPQHF.

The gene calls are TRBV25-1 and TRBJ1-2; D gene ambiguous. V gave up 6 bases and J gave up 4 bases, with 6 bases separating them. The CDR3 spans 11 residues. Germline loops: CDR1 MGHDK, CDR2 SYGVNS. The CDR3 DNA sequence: TGTGCCAGCAGGGAAAGCTATGGCTACACCTTC. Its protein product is CASRESYGYTF.

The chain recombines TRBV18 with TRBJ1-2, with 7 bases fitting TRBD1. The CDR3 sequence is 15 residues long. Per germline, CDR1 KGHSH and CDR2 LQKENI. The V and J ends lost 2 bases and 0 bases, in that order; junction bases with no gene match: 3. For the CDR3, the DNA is TGTGCCAGCTCACCAAACAGGGGAACTAACTATGGCTACACCTTC. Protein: CASSPNRGTNYGYTF.

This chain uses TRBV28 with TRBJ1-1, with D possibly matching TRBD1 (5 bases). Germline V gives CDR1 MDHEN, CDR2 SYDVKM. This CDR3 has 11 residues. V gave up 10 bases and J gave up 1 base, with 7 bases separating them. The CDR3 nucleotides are TGTGCCATACAGGCGAACACTGAAGCTTTCTTT. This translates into CAIQANTEAFF.

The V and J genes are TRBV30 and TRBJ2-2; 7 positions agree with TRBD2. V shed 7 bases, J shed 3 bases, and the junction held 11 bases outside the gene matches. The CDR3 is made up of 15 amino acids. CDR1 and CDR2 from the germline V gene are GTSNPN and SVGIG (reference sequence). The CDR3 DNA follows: TGTGCCTACAATTCCGGGACTAAGTACACCGGGGAGCTGTTTTTT. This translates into CAYNSGTKYTGELFF.

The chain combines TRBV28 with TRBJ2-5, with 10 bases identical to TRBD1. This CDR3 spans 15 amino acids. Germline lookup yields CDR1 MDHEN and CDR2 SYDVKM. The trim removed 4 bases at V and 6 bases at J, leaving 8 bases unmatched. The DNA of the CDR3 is TGTGCCAGCAGTTCCCGGGACAGGGGAGCCAAGACCCAGTACTTC. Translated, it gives CASSSRDRGAKTQYF.

CDR3 in DNA: TGCGCCAGCAGTGACAGCTACGAGCAGTACTTC. Translating it yields CASSDSYEQYF. V and J are TRBV10-1 and TRBJ2-7, with D uncertain. Trimming pared 3 bases from V and 3 bases from J, leaving 3 bases between. Germline CDR1 and CDR2: WNHNN and SYGVQD (reference sequence). This CDR3 region has 11 residues.

The CDR3: CASSEVDRGSATNEKLFF. The DNA for the CDR3 is TGTGCCAGCAGTGAGGTGGACAGGGGAAGTGCAACTAATGAAAAACTGTTTTTT. The chain employs TRBV6-1 and TRBJ1-4, with 9 bases matching TRBD1. Per germline, CDR1 MNHNS and CDR2 SASEGT. This CDR3 has 18 amino acids. After removal of 3 bases from V and 0 bases from J, the junction contained 8 bases not matched to a gene.

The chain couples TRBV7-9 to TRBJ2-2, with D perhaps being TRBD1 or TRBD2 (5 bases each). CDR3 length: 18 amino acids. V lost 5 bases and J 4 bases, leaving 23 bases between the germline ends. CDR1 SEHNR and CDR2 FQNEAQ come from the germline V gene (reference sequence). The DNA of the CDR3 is TGTGCCAGCAGCCCGATGGCCGGGACCCTCCTCCTCACCGGGGAGCTGTTTTTT. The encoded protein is CASSPMAGTLLLTGELFF.